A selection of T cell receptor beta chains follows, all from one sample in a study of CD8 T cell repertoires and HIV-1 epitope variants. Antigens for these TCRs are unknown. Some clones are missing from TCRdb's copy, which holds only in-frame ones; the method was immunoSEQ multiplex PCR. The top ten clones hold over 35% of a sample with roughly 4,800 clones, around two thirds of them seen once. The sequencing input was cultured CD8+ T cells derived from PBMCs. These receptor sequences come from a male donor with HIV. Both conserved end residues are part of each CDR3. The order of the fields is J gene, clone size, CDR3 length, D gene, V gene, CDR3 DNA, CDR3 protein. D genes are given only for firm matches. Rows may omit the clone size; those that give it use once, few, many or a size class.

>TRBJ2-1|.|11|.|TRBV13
TGTGCCAGCTTAGGGCTAAATGAGCAGTTCTTC
CASLGLNEQFF
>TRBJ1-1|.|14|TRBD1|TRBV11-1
TGTGCCAGCAGCCTATCAGGGGGTAGCTATGAAGCTTTCTTT
CASSLSGGSYEAFF
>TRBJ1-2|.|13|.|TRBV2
TGTGCCAGCAGTGAAGTAGAAAGGGTGGGCTACACCTTC
CASSEVERVGYTF
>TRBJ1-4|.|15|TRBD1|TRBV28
TGTGCCAGCAAGCCCGTTGACAGGGGCATTGAAAAACTGTTTTTT
CASKPVDRGIEKLFF
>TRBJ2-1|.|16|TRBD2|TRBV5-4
TGTGCCAGCAACCCCTCGGGAGCGGGGATACGCAATGAGCAGTTCTTC
CASNPSGAGIRNEQFF
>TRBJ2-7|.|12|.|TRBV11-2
TGTGCCAGCAGCTTACGAGCGGGCGAGCAGTACTTC
CASSLRAGEQYF
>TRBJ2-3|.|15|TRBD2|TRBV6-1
TGTGCCAGCCCGAGCGGGGAGGCCTACACAGATACGCAGTATTTT
CASPSGEAYTDTQYF
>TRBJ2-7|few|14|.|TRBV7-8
TGTGCCAGCAGCGAGGGGCCCAGTTCCTACGAGCAGTACTTC
CASSEGPSSYEQYF
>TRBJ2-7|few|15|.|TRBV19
TGTGCCAGTAGCGTGACAGGTCACGGAGGCTACGAGCAGTACTTC
CASSVTGHGGYEQYF
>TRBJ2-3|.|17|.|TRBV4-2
TGTGCCAGCAGCCAAGATCCCGGGACGGTACTCACAGATACGCAGTATTTT
CASSQDPGTVLTDTQYF
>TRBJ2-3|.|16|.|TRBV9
TGTGCCAGCAGCGTAACAGGGCTAGCGGACACAGATACGCAGTATTTT
CASSVTGLADTDTQYF
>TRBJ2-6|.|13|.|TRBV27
TGTGCCAGCACCTACTCTGGGGCCAACGTCCTGACTTTC
CASTYSGANVLTF
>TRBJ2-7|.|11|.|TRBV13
TGTGCCAGCAGCCTGAACCTAGAGCAGTACTTC
CASSLNLEQYF
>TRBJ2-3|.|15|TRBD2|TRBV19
TGTGCCAGTAGTATAGTAGCGGGAGCAGTAGATACGCAGTATTTT
CASSIVAGAVDTQYF
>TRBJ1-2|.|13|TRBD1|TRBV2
TGTGCCAGCAGGGGGGGACAGAACTATGGCTACACCTTC
CASRGGQNYGYTF
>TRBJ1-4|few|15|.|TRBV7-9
TGTGCCAGCAGCTTAGTGGAAGGGGTTCATGAAAAACTGTTTTTT
CASSLVEGVHEKLFF
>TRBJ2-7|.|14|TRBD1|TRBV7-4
TGTGCCAGCAGCTTGGGACAGTACCTTCGTGAGCAGTACTTC
CASSLGQYLREQYF